The entry that follows covers one T cell receptor (beta chain) sequence. The data stem from a study of T-cell reconstitution after alpha-beta-depleted transplantation in children. Unique molecular identifiers were used in preparing the TCRbeta library. TCRdb reprocessed the PCR reads with MiXCR, giving one entry per CDR3 protein. The top ten clones hold about 28% of a sample with about a million distinct CDR3 sequences, about 29% of them seen once. The CDR3 spans 15 residues. The V gene's germline CDR1 is MGHDK and CDR2 SYGVNS. Trimming took 3 bases from V and 0 from J, leaving 10 bases between them. Sequencing was performed on PBMCs, mostly from graft donor cells, taken 360 days after TCRalphabeta/CD19-depleted stem cell transplant. This chain joins TRBV25-1 and TRBJ2-3, with D perhaps TRBD2 (6 bases). The TCR was taken from a boy in the first two years of life who had a stem cell transplant for SCID, so the T cells may come from the graft donor. CDR3 loop: CASSDGGISTDTQYF. The CDR3 DNA is TGTGCCAGCAGTGATGGGGGGATCAGCACAGATACGCAGTATTTT.